This TCR beta chain was sequenced during a study of human thymus T cells. Whole-study results and caveats: Thymic and blood repertoires appeared to display a bias in their usage of V and J genes.

Generated by immunoSEQ multiplex PCR, the TCRdb table keeps only in-frame clones and is missing some. The sample carries 54,000 or so clones, nearly 95% recorded once. Trimming took 4 bases from V and 3 from J, leaving 10 bases between them. This CDR3 has 13 amino acids. Germline CDR1 SNHLY, CDR2 FYNNEI. Healthy Finnish infants undergoing corrective surgery for congenital heart defects were the donors. Only four of the eight donors provided an approximately 0.5-1 mL blood sample. All available leukocytes, rather than a set cell count, yielded the blood DNA. Note on this clone: The antigen is unknown. Additional DNA sequences in this sample encode the identical CDR3.

The sample comprised blood. The TCR originated in a boy in the first two years of life with a congenital heart defect but otherwise immunologically healthy. V is TRBV2 and J is TRBJ2-7, with D perhaps TRBD2 (5 bases). CDR3 coding DNA: TGTGCCAGCAGTGTTGGAGGTAACTACGAGCAGTACTTC. Translated: CASSVGGNYEQYF.